This T cell receptor (beta chain) came from a study of T-cell reconstitution after alpha-beta-depleted transplantation in children. This clonotype was counted a few times. TCRbeta library preparation incorporated unique molecular identifiers. TCRdb reprocessed the PCR reads with MiXCR, giving one entry per CDR3 protein. This repertoire shows almost 500,000 distinct CDR3 sequences, about 12% found once; its top ten account for around 5.8%. The clonotype was recovered from a human donor who donated a stem cell graft to a child with combined immunodeficiency. Sample: PBMCs from the stem cell graft donor, taken from the stem cell graft.

DNA for the CDR3: TGTGCCAGCAACGGTGGGGTCTATGGCTACACCTTC. Translated, it gives CASNGGVYGYTF. The chain links TRBV12-3 or TRBV12-4 to TRBJ1-2; D is undetermined. This CDR3 has 12 residues. V was clipped by 7 bases and J by 4 bases, with 10 bases between them.